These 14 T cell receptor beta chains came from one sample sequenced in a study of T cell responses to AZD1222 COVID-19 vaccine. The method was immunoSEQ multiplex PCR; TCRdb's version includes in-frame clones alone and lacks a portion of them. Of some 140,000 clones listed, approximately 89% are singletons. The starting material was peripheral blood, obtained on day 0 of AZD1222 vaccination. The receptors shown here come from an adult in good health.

DNA of the CDR3: TGTGTCAGAAGCCCTCTGAAGGGCTCCTATAATTCACCCCTCCACTTT. It is translated as CVRSPLKGSYNSPLHF. The chain couples TRBV7-5 to TRBJ1-6. TRBV7-5 is assigned pseudogene status. CDR3 length: 16 residues.

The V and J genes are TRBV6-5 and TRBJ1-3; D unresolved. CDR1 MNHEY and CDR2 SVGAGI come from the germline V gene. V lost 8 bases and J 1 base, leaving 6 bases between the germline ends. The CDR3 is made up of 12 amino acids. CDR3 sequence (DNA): TGTGCCAGCGGTACATCTGGAAACACCATATATTTT. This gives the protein CASGTSGNTIYF.

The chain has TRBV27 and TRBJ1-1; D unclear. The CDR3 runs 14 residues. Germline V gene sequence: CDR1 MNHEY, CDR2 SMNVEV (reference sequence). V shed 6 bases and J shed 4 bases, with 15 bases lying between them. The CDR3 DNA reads TGTGCCAGCAGCCTACTGTCGGTCGGCACTGAAGCTTTCTTT. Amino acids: CASSLLSVGTEAFF.

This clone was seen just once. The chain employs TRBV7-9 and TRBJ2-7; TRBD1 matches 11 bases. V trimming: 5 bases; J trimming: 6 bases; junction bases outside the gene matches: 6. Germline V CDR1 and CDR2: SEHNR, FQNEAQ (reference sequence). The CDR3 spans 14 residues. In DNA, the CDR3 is TGTGCCAGCAGCCCGGGACAGGGGGTTCGCGAGCAGTACTTC. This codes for CASSPGQGVREQYF.

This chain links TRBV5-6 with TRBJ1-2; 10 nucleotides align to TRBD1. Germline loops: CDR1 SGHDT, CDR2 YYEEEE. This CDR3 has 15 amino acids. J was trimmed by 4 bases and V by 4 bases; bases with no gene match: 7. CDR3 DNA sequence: TGTGCCAGCAGCCCAACGGGGACAGGGGTCTATGGCTACACCTTC. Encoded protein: CASSPTGTGVYGYTF.

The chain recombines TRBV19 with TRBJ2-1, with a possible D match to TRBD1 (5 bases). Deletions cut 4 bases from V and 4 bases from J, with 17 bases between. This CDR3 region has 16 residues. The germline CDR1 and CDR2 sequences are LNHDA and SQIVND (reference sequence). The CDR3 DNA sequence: TGTGCCAGTAGTAGCTTGGCAGGGAAAACTTACAATGAGCAGTTCTTC. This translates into CASSSLAGKTYNEQFF.

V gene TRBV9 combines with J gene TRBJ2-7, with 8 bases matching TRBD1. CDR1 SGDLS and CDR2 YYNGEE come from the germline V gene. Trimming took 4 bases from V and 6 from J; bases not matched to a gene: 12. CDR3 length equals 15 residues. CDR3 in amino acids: CASSLGGGQAGEQYF. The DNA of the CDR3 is TGTGCCAGCAGCCTCGGTGGGGGACAGGCTGGCGAGCAGTACTTC.

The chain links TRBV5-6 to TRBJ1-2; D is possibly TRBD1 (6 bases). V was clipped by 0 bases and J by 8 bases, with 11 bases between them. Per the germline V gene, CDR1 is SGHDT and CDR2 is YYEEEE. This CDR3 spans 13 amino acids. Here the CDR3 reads CASSLGQVVGYTF. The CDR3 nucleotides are TGTGCCAGCAGCTTGGGACAGGTGGTCGGCTACACCTTC.

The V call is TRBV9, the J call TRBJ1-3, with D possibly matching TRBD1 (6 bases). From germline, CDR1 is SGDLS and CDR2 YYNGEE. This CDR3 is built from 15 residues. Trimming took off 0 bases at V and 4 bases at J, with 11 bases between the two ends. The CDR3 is CASSVDGGRGNTIYF. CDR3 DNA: TGTGCCAGCAGCGTAGATGGGGGCCGCGGAAACACCATATATTTT.

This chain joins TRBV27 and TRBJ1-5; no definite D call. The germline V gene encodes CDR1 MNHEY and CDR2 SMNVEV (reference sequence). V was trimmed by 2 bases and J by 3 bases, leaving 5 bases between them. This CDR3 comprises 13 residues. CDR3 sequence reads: CASSLNPNQPQHF. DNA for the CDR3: TGTGCCAGCAGTTTAAACCCCAATCAGCCCCAGCATTTT.

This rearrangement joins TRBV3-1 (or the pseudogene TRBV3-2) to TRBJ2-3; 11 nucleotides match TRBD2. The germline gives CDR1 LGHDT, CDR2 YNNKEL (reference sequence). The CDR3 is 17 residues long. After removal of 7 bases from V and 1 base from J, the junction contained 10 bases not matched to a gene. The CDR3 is CASTMGLAAVGTDTQYF. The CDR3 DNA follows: TGTGCCAGCACCATGGGACTAGCGGCCGTCGGCACAGATACGCAGTATTTT.

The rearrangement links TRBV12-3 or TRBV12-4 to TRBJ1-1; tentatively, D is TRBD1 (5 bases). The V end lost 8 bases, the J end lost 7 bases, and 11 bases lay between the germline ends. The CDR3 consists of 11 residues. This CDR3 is CASGGVGEAFF. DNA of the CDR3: TGTGCCAGCGGAGGGGTGGGTGAAGCTTTCTTT.

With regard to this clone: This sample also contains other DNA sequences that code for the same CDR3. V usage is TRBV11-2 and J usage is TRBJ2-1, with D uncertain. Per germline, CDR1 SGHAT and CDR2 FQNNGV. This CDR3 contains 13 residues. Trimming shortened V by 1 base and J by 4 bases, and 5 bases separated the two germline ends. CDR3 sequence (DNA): TGTGCCAGCAGCTTAGTAGGATACAATGAGCAGTTCTTC. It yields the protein CASSLVGYNEQFF.

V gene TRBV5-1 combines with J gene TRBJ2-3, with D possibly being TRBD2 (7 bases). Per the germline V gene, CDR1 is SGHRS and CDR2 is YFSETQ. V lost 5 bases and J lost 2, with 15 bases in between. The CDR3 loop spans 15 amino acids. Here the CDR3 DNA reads TGCGCCAGCAGATTACAAGGGGGGGACACAGATACGCAGTATTTT. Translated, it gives CASRLQGGDTDTQYF. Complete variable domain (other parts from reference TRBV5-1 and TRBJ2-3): KAGVTQTPRYLIKTRGQQVTLSCSPISGHRSVSWYQQTPGQGLQFLFEYFSETQRNKGNFPGRFSGRQFSNSRSEMNVSTLELGDSALYLCASRLQGGDTDTQYFGPGTRLTVL.